This T cell receptor beta chain derives from a study of T-cell reconstitution after alpha-beta-depleted transplantation in children (dated by TCRdb to the mid-2010s). Concerning the study at large: Using TCR repertoire profiling, the study followed T-cell immune reconstitution in a quantitative way in children after TCRalphabeta/CD19-depleted allogeneic hematopoietic cell transplantation. The paper as a whole reports these results and caveats: Apparently early alphabetaT-cell count recovery about two months after transplant reportedly relied on only several hundred rapidly expanded clones derived from non-depleted graft cells. Hyperexpanded clone frequencies declined over subsequent months; after one year, T-cell counts and TCRbeta diversity were mostly attributed to newly produced T cells. In some patients, the high TCRbeta diversity seen at day 60 was put down to recipient T cells and intrathymic progenitors that had survived conditioning.

What this sample's treatment or condition label stands for: allogeneic hematopoietic cell transplantation with graft depleted of TCRalphabeta T cells and CD19 B cells. The transplant recipients were children given TCRalphabeta/CD19-depleted allogeneic hematopoietic cell grafts. For this chain, trimming is 4 bases at the V end and 4 bases at the J end, and the number of junction bases without a gene match is 7. The CDR3 numbers 15 residues from cysteine through phenylalanine. Just the 45-base CDR3 DNA is kept, in frame starting at base 1. CDR1 is given as MNHNS and CDR2 as SASEGT, both from the germline V gene. The method behind the library was PCR. These reads were obtained on an Illumina HiSeq 2500. TCR libraries were prepared with molecular barcoding, using unique molecular identifiers to normalize TCRbeta repertoire quantification. TCRdb ran its own pipeline on the public reads, namely fastp trimming at Q25 and MiXCR clone calling, and kept in-frame beta chains. Every entry covers one CDR3 protein and lists the most common genes and DNA from its rows. The sample yields 800,000 to 1,000,000 distinct CDR3 sequences; roughly 29% were counted once. About 28% of the sample belongs to the ten largest clones.

This clonotype has just a few counts. There is no known antigen for this receptor. No much larger clonotype is one base removed from it; base qualities were not supplied. This sample comprised PBMCs, mostly from graft donor cells, obtained 360 days after TCRalphabeta/CD19-depleted stem cell transplant. The TCR sequence derives from a boy in the first two years of life who had a stem cell transplant for SCID, so the T cells may come from the graft donor. The receptor chain draws on TRBV6-1 and TRBJ2-5, and TRBD1 aligns with 9 junction nucleotides. The CDR3: CASSGDRGYSETQYF. The sequenced DNA is TGTGCCAGCAGTGGCGACAGGGGGTACTCAGAGACCCAGTACTTC.